The 22 T cell receptor beta chains given below trace back to one sample, sequenced in a study of blood T cell repertoires in COVID-19 (TCRdb year 2020). The library came from the immunoSEQ multiplex PCR assay. Drawn from immuneACCESS, this table holds only the in-frame rearrangements with V and J called that TCRdb kept. Clones are partly lost; checked studies trace under half to an unresolved V gene and leave the rest unexplained. This sample is represented by 250,000 or so clones; 70% to 90% of them were singletons. Approximately 2% of the sample belongs to the ten largest clones. Sequencing was done on a sample of PBMCs or T cells enriched from blood (not recorded which). The receptors here all came from a woman aged 50 to 60 who had recovered from COVID-19.

V usage is TRBV9 and J usage is TRBJ1-2; D gene uncertain. V lost 0 bases and J lost 7, with 16 bases in between. In germline, CDR1 is SGDLS, CDR2 YYNGEE. CDR3 length: 15 residues. This CDR3 is CASSVEWGASSGYTF. CDR3 sequence (DNA): TGTGCCAGCAGCGTAGAGTGGGGAGCCTCGTCTGGCTACACCTTC.

This clone came up once. The chain has TRBV28 and TRBJ2-7; TRBD1 aligns across 10 bases. The CDR3 consists of 14 residues. Germline values: CDR1 MDHEN, CDR2 SYDVKM. V dropped 5 bases and J dropped 7; count of bases not matched to a gene: 8. This chain's CDR3 is CASSLLTGGKEQYF. For the CDR3, the DNA is TGTGCCAGCAGTCTTCTGACAGGGGGCAAGGAGCAGTACTTC.

J is TRBJ2-2 and V is TRBV6-5; 7 positions match TRBD1. V lost 7 bases to trimming and J lost 0 bases; unmatched junction nucleotides: 5. Per germline, CDR1 MNHEY and CDR2 SVGAGI. This CDR3 comprises 15 residues. CDR3 sequence (DNA): TGTGCCAGCAACGGACAGGACGCGAACACCGGGGAGCTGTTTTTT. Translation: CASNGQDANTGELFF.

This clone was counted a few times. The CDR3 region is CASSLGPTDTYEQYF. The CDR3 DNA follows: TGTGCCAGCAGCTTAGGCCCGACGGACACCTACGAGCAGTACTTC. J is TRBJ2-7 and V is TRBV11-2, with D perhaps matching TRBD1 (5 bases). V lost 1 base and J 2 bases, leaving 12 bases between the germline ends. The CDR3 consists of 15 residues. Germline assignment: CDR1 SGHAT and CDR2 FQNNGV.

The chain links TRBV24-1 to TRBJ2-3, with D perhaps TRBD2 (6 bases). CDR1 and CDR2 from the germline V gene are KGHDR and SFDVKD. V lost 5 bases, J lost 6 bases, and 20 bases lay in between. The CDR3 consists of 16 residues. The CDR3 DNA sequence: TGTGCCACCAGTGTCGGGGGAGGACCGGAAAGGGATACGCAGTATTTT. Translation: CATSVGGGPERDTQYF.

V is TRBV27 and J is TRBJ1-1; D is unclear. The CDR3 totals 14 residues. Looked up from germline, CDR1 is MNHEY and CDR2 is SMNVEV (reference sequence). V dropped 6 bases and J dropped 5 bases, with 16 bases sitting between them. The CDR3 DNA reads TGTGCCAGCAGCTCGACATTCAAGATTACTGAAGCTTTCTTT. Encoded protein: CASSSTFKITEAFF.

This clone was recorded a few times. This chain uses TRBV5-6 with TRBJ1-6; TRBD1 agrees at 7 bases. Germline CDR1 SGHDT, CDR2 YYEEEE. Trimming at V came to 3 bases and at J to 9 bases, leaving 9 bases not matched to a gene. The CDR3 contains 15 residues. The CDR3 nucleotides are TGTGCCAGCAGCTCCTACGACAGGGAAGTTTCACCCCTCCACTTT. Translated, it gives CASSSYDREVSPLHF.

CDR3 DNA sequence: TGTGCCAGCAGAACAGGGGTCCACGAGCAGTACTTC. This gives the protein CASRTGVHEQYF. The rearrangement uses TRBV2 and TRBJ2-7; 7 positions agree with TRBD1. This CDR3 has 12 residues. Germline assignment: CDR1 SNHLY and CDR2 FYNNEI. Trimming cost V 6 bases and J 5 bases; bases outside gene matches: 4.

This chain uses TRBV19 with TRBJ1-2; 7 nucleotides agree with TRBD1. CDR3 size: 13 residues. The V segment lost 6 bases and the J segment 7 bases; nucleotides outside the gene matches: 8. Germline V gene data show CDR1 as LNHDA and CDR2 as SQIVND (reference sequence). As DNA, the CDR3 is TGTGCCAGTAGAGACAGGGAGCCGAGTGGCTACACCTTC. It specifies CASRDREPSGYTF.

CDR3 residues: CASRTSGSGTGELFF. The CDR3 DNA reads as TGTGCCAGCAGGACTAGCGGGAGTGGAACCGGGGAGCTGTTTTTT. V and J are TRBV2 and TRBJ2-2; 12 bases fit TRBD2. The germline CDR1 and CDR2 sequences are SNHLY and FYNNEI. Germline trimming cut 6 bases from V and 5 bases from J; bases unmatched to any gene: 4. This CDR3 is built from 15 residues.

The chain joins TRBV7-9 to TRBJ1-4; possible D gene TRBD1, 5 bases. The length of the CDR3 is 14 residues. Trimming took 3 bases from V and 6 from J, leaving 11 bases between them. Germline V gives CDR1 SEHNR, CDR2 FQNEAQ (reference sequence). As DNA, the CDR3 is TGTGCCAGCAGCTTCTGGGGCTCAGATGAAAAACTGTTTTTT. Encoded protein: CASSFWGSDEKLFF.

The chain combines TRBV3-1 (or the pseudogene TRBV3-2) with TRBJ2-1; TRBD1 aligns across 10 bases. J gave up 6 bases and V 2 bases, and 1 base lay outside the gene matches. This CDR3 is built from 14 residues. Looked up from germline, CDR1 is LGHDT and CDR2 is YNNKEL (reference sequence). Here the CDR3 DNA reads TGTGCCAGCAGCCAACGACAGGGGGCCAATGAGCAGTTCTTC. Its protein product is CASSQRQGANEQFF.

V usage is TRBV5-6 and J usage is TRBJ2-5; 9 nucleotides match TRBD1. The germline V gene has CDR1 SGHDT and CDR2 YYEEEE. With 4 bases clipped from V and 3 bases from J, the junction kept 10 bases outside the gene matches. The CDR3 covers 16 residues. Here the CDR3 reads CASSNAGTGWEETQYF. In DNA, the CDR3 is TGTGCCAGCAGCAACGCCGGGACAGGGTGGGAAGAGACCCAGTACTTC.

The chain uses TRBV28 and TRBJ1-5; TRBD1 is a possible D gene (6 bases). Trimming took 1 base from V and 6 from J, leaving 16 bases between them. Germline lookup yields CDR1 MDHEN and CDR2 SYDVKM. This CDR3 region has 16 residues. CDR3 loop: CASSLSYGRGVQPQHF. In nucleotides, the CDR3 is TGTGCCAGCAGTTTATCCTACGGCAGGGGAGTTCAGCCCCAGCATTTT. Variable domain in full (rest from reference TRBV28 and TRBJ1-5): DVKVTQSSRYLVKRTGEKVFLECVQDMDHENMFWYRQDPGLGLRLIYFSYDVKMKEKGDIPEGYSVSREKKERFSLILESASTNQTSMYLCASSLSYGRGVQPQHFGDGTRLSIL.

The genes are TRBV27 and TRBJ2-7; D might be TRBD1 (6 bases). The CDR3 spans 13 residues. Trimming removed 6 bases from V and 2 bases from J, with 11 bases in between. Germline-derived CDR1 and CDR2 are MNHEY and SMNVEV (reference sequence). The CDR3 sequence is CASRLRGTYEQYF. The CDR3 bases are TGTGCCAGCAGGCTCAGGGGAACCTACGAGCAGTACTTC.

This chain joins TRBV30 and TRBJ1-4; D uncertain. CDR3 size: 14 residues. Per germline, CDR1 GTSNPN and CDR2 SVGIG (reference sequence). The V gene lost 5 bases and the J gene lost 1 base, with 11 bases spanning the gap. The chain's CDR3 is CAWAEPLTNEKLFF. The CDR3 bases are TGTGCCTGGGCCGAGCCTTTAACTAATGAAAAACTGTTTTTT.

This clone occurred once. The rearrangement joins TRBV18 to TRBJ1-1, with TRBD1 matching over 7 bases. This CDR3 has 14 residues. V was pared by 4 bases and J by 3 bases, with 5 bases of the junction left unmatched. Germline V gene data show CDR1 as KGHSH and CDR2 as LQKENI. This CDR3 reads CASSQGAGYTEAFF. The CDR3 DNA follows: TGTGCCAGCTCACAGGGGGCCGGATACACTGAAGCTTTCTTT.

This chain joins TRBV19 and TRBJ2-1, with 10 bases fitting TRBD2. The CDR3 totals 13 residues. The V gene's germline CDR1 is LNHDA and CDR2 SQIVND (reference sequence). V was pared by 8 bases and J by 8 bases, with 6 bases of the junction left unmatched. CDR3 protein: CASSTSGIYEQFF. The CDR3 DNA sequence: TGTGCCAGTTCAACTAGCGGGATTTATGAGCAGTTCTTC.

The chain links TRBV19 to TRBJ1-4, with D maybe TRBD1 (6 bases). Germline CDR1 LNHDA, CDR2 SQIVND (reference sequence). V lost 5 bases and J 5 bases, leaving 12 bases between the germline ends. This CDR3 region has 14 residues. CDR3: CASSVRTANEKLFF. CDR3 DNA sequence: TGTGCCAGTAGTGTCCGGACAGCGAATGAAAAACTGTTTTTT.

The gene calls are TRBV25-1 and TRBJ1-2; TRBD1 might be the D (6 bases). Germline CDR1 MGHDK, CDR2 SYGVNS. V was trimmed by 5 bases and J by 2 bases, leaving 12 bases between them. The CDR3 runs to 14 residues. CDR3 nucleotides: TGTGCCAGCAGTTTGTGGGGGGGCAACTATGGCTACACCTTC. Protein product: CASSLWGGNYGYTF.

This clone showed up just a few times. V usage is TRBV2 and J usage is TRBJ1-5, with TRBD1 identical over 7 bases. Looked up from germline, CDR1 is SNHLY and CDR2 is FYNNEI. V shed 7 bases, J shed 2 bases, and the junction held 5 bases outside the gene matches. This CDR3 is 14 amino acids long. The CDR3 reads CASKQGQGNQPQHF. DNA of the CDR3: TGTGCCAGCAAGCAAGGACAGGGCAATCAGCCCCAGCATTTT.

V is TRBV15 and J is TRBJ1-6; D remains ambiguous. Germline V CDR1 and CDR2: LNHNV, YYDKDF (reference sequence). This CDR3 is 13 amino acids long. Trimming removed 1 base at V and 8 bases at J, with 6 bases between. CDR3 nucleotide sequence: TGTGCCACCAGCAGAGTCATTGATTCACCCCTCCACTTT. Translation: CATSRVIDSPLHF.